This T cell receptor beta chain was captured in a study of blood T cell repertoires in COVID-19. At the level of the study: Acute-phase and convalescent COVID-19 samples originated in the United States, Italy and Spain. Nucleic acid was either cDNA or gDNA, and it came from T cells, B-cell-depleted T cells, or PBMCs.

The CDR3 totals 16 residues. The J segment lost 0 bases and the V segment lost 4 bases, leaving 5 bases of the junction unmatched. Germline values: CDR1 LNHDA, CDR2 SQIVND (reference sequence). The authors' processing: Amplification of reference gene primers provided the estimated nucleated cell counts. Only in-frame clones appear in the TCRdb table, and some are missing; sequencing was by immunoSEQ multiplex PCR. That table gives V, J and clone size, and the DNA gave D and trimming. The sample lists approximately 220,000 clones; around nine tenths were seen once. This chain links TRBV19 with TRBJ2-1; 8 bases align to TRBD2. The sample consisted of peripheral blood. This clonotype was sampled from a man aged 60 to 69 with acute or convalescent COVID-19. The CDR3 loop is CASSRAGGSSYNEQFF. In nucleotides, the CDR3 is TGTGCCAGTAGTAGGGCGGGGGGTAGCTCCTACAATGAGCAGTTCTTC.